The rows below give T cell receptor beta chains drawn from one sample of a study of blood T cell repertoires in COVID-19. The protocol was immunoSEQ multiplex PCR, while the TCRdb copy is restricted to in-frame clones and leaves out a portion. The sample yields around 240,000 clones, around 86% seen once. The material sequenced was PBMCs or T cells enriched from blood (not recorded which). The receptors were sampled from a woman aged 45-60 years who had recovered from COVID-19. Each CDR3 is given with its conserved first and last residue. The order of the fields is clone size, J gene, V gene, CDR3 protein. Where a row states a size, it is once, few, many or the class of an expanded clone; other rows omit it.

size: -; J: TRBJ1-5; V: TRBV6-2/TRBV6-3; CDR3: CASSYGGARVQPQHF
size: -; J: TRBJ2-3; V: TRBV24-1; CDR3: CATSATGEGTDTQYF
size: few; J: TRBJ2-1; V: TRBV2; CDR3: CASSAQKSYNEQFF
size: -; J: TRBJ1-1; V: TRBV6-5; CDR3: CASTPTGFAEAFF
size: -; J: TRBJ2-1; V: TRBV6-5; CDR3: CASSPQREVGNEQFF
size: -; J: TRBJ1-2; V: TRBV19; CDR3: CASSPRGKYYGYTF
size: -; J: TRBJ1-6; V: TRBV7-9; CDR3: CASSLDRDFLSPLHF
size: -; J: TRBJ2-1; V: TRBV23-1; CDR3: CASSHETSAYNEQFF
size: once; J: TRBJ1-1; V: TRBV29-1; CDR3: CSVWTGLHAEAFF
size: -; J: TRBJ2-7; V: TRBV5-4; CDR3: CASSLAGETYEQYF
size: -; J: TRBJ1-1; V: TRBV7-2; CDR3: CASSLSVSGTEAFF
size: -; J: TRBJ2-1; V: TRBV18; CDR3: CASSKRDEAEQFF
size: -; J: TRBJ2-7; V: TRBV5-6; CDR3: CASSFFALDRAHEQYF
size: -; J: TRBJ1-2; V: TRBV5-1; CDR3: CASSLAGTGSGYTF
size: -; J: TRBJ2-3; V: TRBV28; CDR3: CASSPRLTSYTDTQYF
size: once; J: TRBJ1-1; V: TRBV28; CDR3: CASSSRDTEAFF
size: -; J: TRBJ1-1; V: TRBV11-2; CDR3: CASSFTQGWEAFF
size: once; J: TRBJ2-5; V: TRBV18; CDR3: CASSPGQVETQYF
size: -; J: TRBJ2-5; V: TRBV29-1; CDR3: CSVPDRGETQYF
size: -; J: TRBJ1-1; V: TRBV3-1/TRBV3-2; CDR3: CASSQGVRTGAGTEAFF
size: -; J: TRBJ2-3; V: TRBV12-3/TRBV12-4; CDR3: CASSTGGETQYF
size: -; J: TRBJ2-1; V: TRBV30; CDR3: CAWSVSWAGANNEQFF
size: once; J: TRBJ2-3; V: TRBV23-1; CDR3: CASSQSPLAPFTDTQYF
size: -; J: TRBJ2-1; V: TRBV2; CDR3: CASKLGLDEQFF
size: -; J: TRBJ2-7; V: TRBV29-1; CDR3: CSVARGQGAREQYF
size: once; J: TRBJ1-5; V: TRBV18; CDR3: CASSPGTGASNQPQHF
size: few; J: TRBJ1-6; V: TRBV19; CDR3: CASSGTSSSYNSPLHF
size: -; J: TRBJ2-7; V: TRBV5-4; CDR3: CASSLGARVDWGGEQYF
size: -; J: TRBJ2-7; V: TRBV5-1; CDR3: CASSPQGVKGDEQYF
size: -; J: TRBJ1-5; V: TRBV19; CDR3: CASSREGQGSNQPQHF
size: -; J: TRBJ1-6; V: TRBV6-5; CDR3: CASRTTVSYNSPLHF
size: -; J: TRBJ1-1; V: TRBV27; CDR3: CASNKGQGRLNTEAFF
size: -; J: TRBJ1-1; V: TRBV29-1; CDR3: CSVDAGQGAYTEAFF
size: -; J: TRBJ1-5; V: TRBV6-5; CDR3: CASSLRVPRPDQPQHF
size: -; J: TRBJ2-3; V: TRBV5-4; CDR3: CASSVGLVESETQYF
size: -; J: TRBJ1-5; V: TRBV6-4; CDR3: CASSDSRALRPQHF
size: -; J: TRBJ2-7; V: TRBV9; CDR3: CASSPRTSGEKQYF
size: -; J: TRBJ1-2; V: TRBV4-1; CDR3: CASSQVFLPGGTGGRGGYTF
size: -; J: TRBJ1-1; V: TRBV28; CDR3: CASITPTGGVFRNTEAFF
size: once; J: TRBJ2-3; V: TRBV19; CDR3: CASSIRKRELRADTQYF
size: -; J: TRBJ2-7; V: TRBV5-6; CDR3: CASRPRIRDRAGYEQYF
size: -; J: TRBJ2-2; V: TRBV28; CDR3: CASSLPLAGEGGELFF
size: -; J: TRBJ1-2; V: TRBV9; CDR3: CASSVGGQEFYGYTF
size: -; J: TRBJ1-5; V: TRBV7-8; CDR3: CASSYSRVGQPQHF